The 6 T cell receptor beta chains below come from one sample, sequenced in a study of PD-1 blockade in classical Hodgkin lymphoma. The time point here: newly diagnosed, previously untreated cHL patient sample. Thawed PBMCs yielded CD4+ T cells through magnetic negative selection. Produced via immunoSEQ multiplex PCR; TCRdb's table is partial and in-frame only. The sample has roughly 23,000 clones; roughly nine tenths are singletons. Material for sequencing was CD4+ T cells from blood. The receptor source for this set is a human donor with classical Hodgkin lymphoma.

This clone was detected a few times. The J gene is TRBJ1-1, the V gene TRBV30; 7 positions match TRBD1. V shed 2 bases, J shed 0 bases, and the junction held 9 bases outside the gene matches. The CDR3 sequence is 16 residues long. Germline V lookup: CDR1 GTSNPN, CDR2 SVGIG (reference sequence). For the CDR3, the DNA is TGTGCCTGGAGTCAATTTCCGGGACAGATGAACACTGAAGCTTTCTTT. It is translated as CAWSQFPGQMNTEAFF.

The chain employs TRBV11-2 and TRBJ2-5; 11 nucleotides match TRBD2. The J segment lost 1 base and the V segment lost 5 bases, leaving 9 bases of the junction unmatched. Germline V gene sequence: CDR1 SGHAT, CDR2 FQNNGV. The CDR3 runs to 17 residues. The CDR3 is CASSDYSGTSGQETQYF. The CDR3 DNA follows: TGTGCCAGCAGCGACTATTCCGGGACTAGCGGCCAAGAGACCCAGTACTTC.

This chain connects TRBV30 to TRBJ2-7; either TRBD1 or TRBD2 may fit D (5 bases each). Trimming left V 8 bases short and J 0 bases short, with 17 bases between. The CDR3 totals 14 residues. Germline V gene sequence: CDR1 GTSNPN, CDR2 SVGIG (reference sequence). Written as DNA, the CDR3 is TGTGCCGCCCGACCGGGGCCCAACTCCTACGAGCAGTACTTC. Its translation: CAARPGPNSYEQYF.

The genes are TRBV5-1 and TRBJ1-1, with TRBD1 matching over 10 bases. J was trimmed by 5 bases and V by 4 bases; bases with no gene match: 8. This CDR3 is built from 15 residues. CDR1 is SGHRS, CDR2 YFSETQ, per germline. This chain's CDR3 is CASSDRDRGGTEAFF. CDR3 sequence (DNA): TGCGCCAGCAGCGACCGGGACAGGGGCGGGACTGAAGCTTTCTTT.

This clone appeared a single time. The chain carries TRBV6-6 and TRBJ2-7, with D maybe TRBD1 (5 bases). Germline-derived CDR1 and CDR2 are MNHNY and SVGAGI (reference sequence). CDR3 length: 16 amino acids. Between the trimmed V and J ends, which lost 0 bases and 2 bases, there was a span of 14 bases. The DNA for the CDR3 is TGTGCCAGCAGTTACTCGACGCAGGGATTCCCCTACGAGCAGTACTTC. Protein product: CASSYSTQGFPYEQYF.

This clone was counted once. The sample contains more than one DNA sequence encoding this CDR3. This rearrangement joins TRBV5-4 to TRBJ1-1; weak D call: TRBD1 (5 bases). The CDR3 consists of 14 residues. Germline V gene lookup returns CDR1 SGHNT and CDR2 YYREEE (reference sequence). Trimming removed 0 bases from V and 1 base from J, with 7 bases in between. CDR3 in DNA: TGTGCCAGCAGCTTGGCTGGGGGGAACACTGAAGCTTTCTTT. Encoded protein: CASSLAGGNTEAFF.